This TCR beta chain emerged from a study of cytomegalovirus exposure and HLA in healthy donors. Primers for the PCR totalled 60 Vbeta and 13 Jbeta. Some clones are missing from TCRdb's copy, which holds only in-frame ones; the method was immunoSEQ multiplex PCR. The sample includes more than 95,000 clones, 50% to 65% of them seen just once. General study results and limits: In vitro confirmation showed three CMV-associated chains to be CMV antigen specific. The study assumed roughly uniform donor sequencing depth for presence/absence analyses.

To note about this clone: What it binds is unknown.

Healthy bone marrow donors made up the donors. Trimming took 4 bases from V and 11 from J; bases not matched to a gene: 2. From germline, CDR1 is MNHNS and CDR2 SASEGT. There are 11 residues in the CDR3. The sample comprised PBMCs. The TCR originated in a woman in her 40s in good health and CMV-seropositive. The chain has TRBV6-1 and TRBJ2-5, with TRBD1 matching over 9 bases. DNA for the CDR3: TGTGCCAGCAGTGGGGACAGGGAGCAGTACTTC. Amino acid sequence: CASSGDREQYF.